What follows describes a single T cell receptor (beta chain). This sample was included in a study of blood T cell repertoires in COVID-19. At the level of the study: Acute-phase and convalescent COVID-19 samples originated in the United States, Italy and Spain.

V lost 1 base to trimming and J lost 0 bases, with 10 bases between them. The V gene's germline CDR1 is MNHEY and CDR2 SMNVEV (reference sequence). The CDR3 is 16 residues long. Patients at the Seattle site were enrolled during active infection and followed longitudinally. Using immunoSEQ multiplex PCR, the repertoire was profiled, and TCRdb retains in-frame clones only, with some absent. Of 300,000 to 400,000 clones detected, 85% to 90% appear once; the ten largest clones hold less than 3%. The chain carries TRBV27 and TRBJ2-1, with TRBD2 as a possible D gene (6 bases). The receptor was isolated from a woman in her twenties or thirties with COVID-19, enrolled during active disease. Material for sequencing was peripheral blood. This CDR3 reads CASSLWGAGSYNEQFF. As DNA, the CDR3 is TGTGCCAGCAGTTTATGGGGAGCGGGCTCCTACAATGAGCAGTTCTTC.